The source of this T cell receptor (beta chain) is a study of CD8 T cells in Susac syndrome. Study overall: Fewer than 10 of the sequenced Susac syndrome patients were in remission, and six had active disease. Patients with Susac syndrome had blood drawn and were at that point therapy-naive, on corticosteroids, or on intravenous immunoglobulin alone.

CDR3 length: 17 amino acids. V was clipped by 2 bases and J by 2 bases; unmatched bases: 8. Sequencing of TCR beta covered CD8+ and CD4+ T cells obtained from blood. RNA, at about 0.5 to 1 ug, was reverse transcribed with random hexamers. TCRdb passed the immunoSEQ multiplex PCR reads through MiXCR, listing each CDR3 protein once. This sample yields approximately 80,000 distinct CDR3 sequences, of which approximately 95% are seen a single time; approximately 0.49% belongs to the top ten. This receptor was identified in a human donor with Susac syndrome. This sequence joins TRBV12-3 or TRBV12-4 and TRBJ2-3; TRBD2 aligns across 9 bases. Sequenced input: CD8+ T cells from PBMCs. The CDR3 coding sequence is TGTGCCAGCAGTTTAAGTCCCGCGGGGGGGGACACAGATACGCAGTATTTT. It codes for CASSLSPAGGDTDTQYF.